These T cell receptor beta chains were read from a single sample in a study of cytomegalovirus exposure and HLA in healthy donors. Profiled with immunoSEQ multiplex PCR; TCRdb holds only in-frame clones, not every one. Of around 140,000 clones listed, 80% are singletons. Source material: PBMCs. The receptors shown here come from a man aged 35-49 years in good health and CMV-seronegative. The CDR3 runs from the conserved cysteine through the conserved F or W. Fields, in order: D gene, V gene, J gene, clone size, CDR3 protein, CDR3 DNA. The D gene is left open where the match is weak. Clone sizes are given selectively: once, few, many, or a class where the clone is expanded.

>TRBD1|TRBV9|TRBJ1-2|once
CASSVAPGGYGYTF
TGTGCCAGCAGCGTAGCACCAGGGGGCTATGGCTACACCTTC
>.|TRBV5-6|TRBJ2-2|few
CASTFTGELFF
TGTGCCAGCACTTTCACCGGGGAGCTGTTTTTT
>.|TRBV29-1|TRBJ2-7|.
CSVEEGRVAPYEQYF
TGCAGCGTTGAAGAGGGCAGGGTAGCCCCCTACGAGCAGTACTTC
>TRBD2|TRBV10-2|TRBJ2-1|few
CASRYRLAGGQEQFF
TGCGCCAGCAGGTATCGACTAGCGGGGGGGCAGGAGCAGTTCTTC
>.|TRBV9|TRBJ2-1|.
CASSSRQDFHEQFF
TGTGCCAGCAGCTCACGCCAGGATTTCCATGAGCAGTTCTTC
>.|TRBV7-9|TRBJ2-5|.
CASSLPALDLLVIGETQYF
TGTGCCAGCAGCTTGCCTGCATTGGACTTACTTGTAATCGGAGAGACCCAGTACTTC
>TRBD1|TRBV29-1|TRBJ2-2|.
CSVGTGGTGELFF
TGCAGCGTGGGGACAGGGGGCACCGGGGAGCTGTTTTTT
>.|TRBV9|TRBJ2-2|once
CASSGRPGELFF
TGTGCCAGCAGCGGGAGGCCCGGGGAGCTGTTTTTT
>.|TRBV6-5|TRBJ1-2|.
CASKAGGGGVYGYTF
TGTGCCAGCAAGGCGGGGGGAGGGGGGGTCTATGGCTACACCTTC
>TRBD1|TRBV9|TRBJ1-5|.
CASSVQGAGQPQHF
TGTGCCAGCAGCGTCCAGGGGGCGGGTCAGCCCCAGCATTTT
>.|TRBV11-2|TRBJ2-7|.
CASSLAVGSGRSYEQYF
TGTGCCAGCAGCTTAGCGGTCGGGTCAGGGCGATCCTACGAGCAGTACTTC
>TRBD1|TRBV7-7|TRBJ2-5|.
CASSPDRGQETQYF
TGTGCTAGCAGCCCCGACAGGGGCCAAGAGACCCAGTACTTC
>.|TRBV5-6|TRBJ2-5|once
CASSLGLQETQYF
TGTGCCAGCAGCTTGGGACTACAAGAGACCCAGTACTTC
>.|TRBV7-2|TRBJ2-7|.
CASSFGGSYEQYF
TGTGCCAGCAGCTTCGGGGGCTCCTACGAGCAGTACTTC
>.|TRBV7-2|TRBJ2-5|.
CASSRDIGPSETQYF
TGTGCCAGCAGCCGGGACATCGGACCGTCCGAGACCCAGTACTTC
>TRBD2|TRBV6-1|TRBJ2-3|.
CASIPGGPSTDTQYF
TGTGCCAGCATTCCGGGGGGGCCGAGCACAGATACGCAGTATTTT
>TRBD2|TRBV19|TRBJ2-2|.
CASSGTSGGAGIGELFF
TGTGCCAGTAGTGGCACTAGCGGGGGGGCCGGTATCGGGGAGCTGTTTTTT
>TRBD1|TRBV5-6|TRBJ1-2|.
CASSHRRDRTYGYTF
TGTGCCAGCAGCCATCGCCGGGACAGAACATATGGCTACACCTTC
>.|TRBV30|TRBJ2-1|once
CAWSSRQGGVDEQFF
TGTGCCTGGAGTTCCAGACAGGGAGGTGTGGATGAGCAGTTCTTC
>TRBD1|TRBV5-1|TRBJ1-1|.
CASSLAPGQTNTEAFF
TGCGCCAGCAGCTTGGCCCCGGGACAGACCAACACTGAAGCTTTCTTT
>.|TRBV19|TRBJ1-5|.
CASSIGGLHQPQHF
TGTGCCAGTAGTATAGGGGGCCTGCATCAGCCCCAGCATTTT
>TRBD2|TRBV5-4|TRBJ2-7|.
CASSLGLAGVPSSYEQYF
TGTGCCAGCAGCTTGGGACTAGCGGGGGTACCCAGCTCCTACGAGCAGTACTTC
>.|TRBV27|TRBJ1-6|.
CASREVSSNSPLHF
TGTGCCAGCAGGGAGGTCAGCTCAAATTCACCCCTCCACTTT
>TRBD1|TRBV7-2|TRBJ1-5|.
CASSLLAQGDQPQHF
TGTGCCAGCAGCTTATTGGCGCAGGGGGATCAGCCCCAGCATTTT
>.|TRBV19|TRBJ1-1|.
CASSGPARTSNTEAFF
TGTGCCAGTAGTGGCCCCGCTCGGACATCGAACACTGAAGCTTTCTTT
>.|TRBV6-5|TRBJ2-7|once
CASVKPGDRYEQYF
TGTGCCAGCGTAAAACCGGGGGATCGGTACGAGCAGTACTTC
>.|TRBV6-1|TRBJ1-1|once
CATQGFRGTEAFF
TGTGCCACTCAAGGCTTTCGCGGTACTGAAGCTTTCTTT
>TRBD1|TRBV28|TRBJ1-2|once
CAAAAQGTYGYTF
TGTGCCGCGGCGGCACAGGGGACCTACGGCTACACCTTC
>TRBD1|TRBV6-5|TRBJ1-3|.
CASSRQGGNTIYF
TGTGCCAGCAGTCGACAGGGTGGAAACACCATATATTTT
>.|TRBV5-4|TRBJ1-6|.
CASSYKAGNSPLHF
TGTGCCAGCAGTTATAAAGCGGGGAATTCACCCCTCCACTTT
>TRBD1|TRBV5-1|TRBJ1-6|.
CASSPTGGGRNSPLHF
TGCGCCAGCAGCCCGACAGGGGGCGGTCGGAATTCACCCCTCCACTTT
>.|TRBV5-4|TRBJ2-7|.
CASSYPGQQSYEQYF
TGTGCCAGCAGCTACCCAGGACAGCAATCCTACGAGCAGTACTTC
>.|TRBV14|TRBJ1-4|once
CASSHVSEKLFF
TGTGCCAGCAGCCACGTTAGTGAAAAACTGTTTTTT
>TRBD1|TRBV4-1|TRBJ1-1|.
CASSQVRTGGRVNTEAFF
TGCGCCAGCAGCCAAGTGCGGACAGGGGGCAGGGTGAACACTGAAGCTTTCTTT
>.|TRBV2|TRBJ2-4|.
CASSEVQLENIQYF
TGTGCCAGCAGTGAAGTACAGTTGGAAAACATTCAGTACTTC
>TRBD2|TRBV6-5|TRBJ2-5|.
CASSYALSGGETQYF
TGTGCCAGCAGTTACGCCCTAAGCGGGGGAGAGACCCAGTACTTC
>TRBD2|TRBV11-2|TRBJ2-7|.
CASSFGTSGGGEQYF
TGTGCCAGCAGCTTCGGGACTAGCGGGGGGGGCGAGCAGTACTTC
>.|TRBV7-2|TRBJ1-6|.
CASSLNTQGPNSPLHF
TGTGCCAGCAGCTTAAACACTCAGGGCCCAAATTCACCCCTCCACTTT
>TRBD1|TRBV25-1|TRBJ1-5|.
CASSEPGGNQPQHF
TGTGCCAGCAGTGAACCAGGGGGTAATCAGCCCCAGCATTTT
>TRBD2|TRBV14|TRBJ2-5|.
CASSLPIGLGETQYF
TGTGCCAGCAGCCTCCCGATAGGACTAGGAGAGACCCAGTACTTC
>.|TRBV6-5|TRBJ1-4|few
CASSYKPRDEKLFF
TGTGCCAGCAGTTACAAACCGAGGGATGAAAAACTGTTTTTT
>TRBD1|TRBV5-1|TRBJ1-4|.
CASSPKTGVDNEKLFF
TGCGCCAGCAGCCCAAAAACAGGGGTCGATAATGAAAAACTGTTTTTT
>TRBD1|TRBV9|TRBJ1-5|.
CASSLGQVDQPQHF
TGTGCCAGCAGCCTGGGACAGGTAGATCAGCCCCAGCATTTT
>TRBD2|TRBV2|TRBJ2-1|.
CASSRTSGVGNEQFF
TGTGCCAGCAGTAGGACTAGCGGGGTTGGGAATGAGCAGTTCTTC
>.|TRBV19|TRBJ2-3|.
CASSPVGSYTQYF
TGTGCCAGTAGTCCGGTAGGGAGTTATACGCAGTATTTT
>TRBD2|TRBV6-6|TRBJ2-7|.
CASSGGTREKYEQYF
TGTGCCAGCAGTGGGGGGACTAGGGAGAAATACGAGCAGTACTTC
>TRBD2|TRBV7-2|TRBJ2-5|.
CASSLGSGGVGETQYF
TGTGCCAGCAGCTTAGGGAGCGGGGGAGTCGGAGAGACCCAGTACTTC
>.|TRBV28|TRBJ1-5|.
CASSLSQPQHF
TGTGCCAGCAGTTTGAGTCAGCCCCAGCATTTT
>TRBD2|TRBV5-1|TRBJ2-7|.
CASRPGLANYEQYF
TGCGCCAGCCGACCGGGACTAGCAAACTACGAGCAGTACTTC
>.|TRBV6-6|TRBJ1-1|once
CASSFGMNTEAFF
TGTGCCAGCAGTTTCGGGATGAACACTGAAGCTTTCTTT
>TRBD2|TRBV29-1|TRBJ2-2|.
CSVEGTGGTNTGELFF
TGCAGCGTTGAAGGTACGGGGGGGACCAACACCGGGGAGCTGTTTTTT
>.|TRBV10-2|TRBJ1-2|.
CASSLLPGSGSGYTF
TGCGCCAGCAGTCTCCTTCCGGGGAGCGGTAGTGGGTACACCTTC
>.|TRBV19|TRBJ2-7|.
CASSIANGNYEQYF
TGTGCCAGTAGTATAGCTAACGGGAACTACGAGCAGTACTTC
>.|TRBV12-5|TRBJ2-7|.
CASGDLGEAREQYF
TGTGCTAGTGGGGACTTGGGGGAGGCGCGCGAGCAGTACTTC